The sequence of this TCR beta chain was determined in a study of T cells in Graves' hyperthyroidism and ophthalmopathy. Of note for this clonotype: The junction and the germline gene differ at one end; a read error may be behind it.

RNA transcripts were the template for amplifying TCR beta CDR3 regions. Initially, a first-round RT-PCR of the TCR CDR3 employed the HTBI primer set. TCRdb re-analysed the multiplex PCR reads in MiXCR, keeping a single row per CDR3 protein. The sample contains over 700,000 distinct CDR3 sequences, about 35% of which appear only once. This TCR was sampled from a woman aged 40 to 50 with Graves' hyperthyroidism. Input material: blood.

DNA for the CDR3: TGTGCCAGCAGCCCACGGACAGGGCTCTATGCCTACACCTTC. Protein: CASSPRTGLYAYTF. The genes are TRBV7-2 and TRBJ1-2, with 8 bases identical to TRBD1. The CDR3 length is 14 residues. Germline values: CDR1 SGHTA, CDR2 FQGNSA.